This passage covers 15 T cell receptor beta chains from one sample sequenced in a study of blood T cell repertoires in COVID-19. Profiled with immunoSEQ multiplex PCR; TCRdb holds only in-frame clones, not every one. The sample shows around 220,000 clones, around 83% of them seen only once. The sample comprised peripheral blood. Source of these receptors: a woman aged 45-65 years with COVID-19, enrolled during active disease.

This chain links TRBV19 with TRBJ2-1, with 9 bases aligning to TRBD1. The CDR3 is 15 amino acids. Germline CDR1 and CDR2: LNHDA and SQIVND (reference sequence). V lost 3 bases and J lost 7; bases outside the gene matches: 7. CDR3 in amino acids: CASSIGTGQGNEQFF. CDR3 sequence (DNA): TGTGCCAGTAGTATCGGGACAGGGCAAGGAAATGAGCAGTTCTTC.

The chain couples TRBV6-2 or TRBV6-3 to TRBJ1-5; 8 bases align to TRBD1. CDR3 length: 16 residues. Germline V gene data show CDR1 as MNHEY and CDR2 as SVGEGT. The ends lost 4 bases at V and 4 bases at J; junction bases unmatched: 9. The CDR3: CASSSQDRVWNQPQHF. The CDR3 region has the DNA TGTGCCAGCAGTTCTCAGGACAGGGTTTGGAATCAGCCCCAGCATTTT.

This clone appeared a single time. The CDR3 nucleotides read TGTGCCAGCAGTAGACGGGGATCCTACGAGCAGTACTTC. As protein: CASSRRGSYEQYF. V is TRBV2 and J is TRBJ2-7; TRBD2 might be the D (5 bases). V gave up 5 bases and J gave up 1 base, with 9 bases separating them. The CDR3 has 13 residues. Germline values: CDR1 SNHLY, CDR2 FYNNEI.

The chain joins TRBV5-8 to TRBJ2-7; 9 bases match TRBD1. Trimming cost V 4 bases and J 2 bases; bases outside gene matches: 4. The CDR3 loop spans 14 amino acids. The germline V gene has CDR1 SGHTS and CDR2 YDEGEE. The CDR3 DNA reads TGTGCCAGCAGCACCCGGGACAGGGCCTACGAGCAGTACGTC. Translation gives CASSTRDRAYEQYV.

The chain combines TRBV7-2 with TRBJ2-2, with TRBD2 as a possible D gene (5 bases). The germline V gene has CDR1 SGHTA and CDR2 FQGNSA. The CDR3 consists of 12 residues. V was clipped by 5 bases and J by 7 bases, with 8 bases between them. CDR3 residues: CASSRGIGELFF. The CDR3 DNA follows: TGTGCCAGCAGCAGAGGGATCGGGGAGCTGTTTTTT.

The chain is built from TRBV6-6 and TRBJ1-2, with D hard to call. The germline V gene has CDR1 MNHNY and CDR2 SVGAGI (reference sequence). The CDR3 has 15 residues. The germline V and J ends were trimmed by 0 bases and 0 bases, with 8 bases remaining between them. The CDR3 DNA reads TGTGCCAGCAGTTACTCAAGCAATCCTAACTATGGCTACACCTTC. Protein sequence: CASSYSSNPNYGYTF.

The chain combines TRBV30 with TRBJ1-5; 8 nucleotides line up with TRBD1. Germline trimming cut 2 bases from V and 5 bases from J; bases unmatched to any gene: 8. CDR1 and CDR2 (germline): GTSNPN, SVGIG (reference sequence). This CDR3 has 15 residues. In DNA, the CDR3 is TGTGCCTGGAGTCCCGGGACAGGCCGATATCAGCCCCAGCATTTT. Translated: CAWSPGTGRYQPQHF.

This sequence joins TRBV12-3 or TRBV12-4 and TRBJ1-2; 7 nucleotides align to TRBD1. The V and J ends lost 5 bases and 7 bases, in that order; junction bases with no gene match: 4. The CDR3 extends over 12 amino acids. The CDR3 spells CASSPGTVGYTF. In DNA, the CDR3 is TGTGCCAGCAGTCCGGGGACAGTTGGCTACACCTTC.

The J gene is TRBJ2-3, the V gene TRBV27; D may be TRBD1 (5 bases). CDR1 is MNHEY and CDR2 is SMNVEV in the germline V gene (reference sequence). The CDR3 is 14 residues long. V lost 5 bases to trimming and J lost 6 bases, with 15 bases between them. CDR3 nucleotides: TGTGCCAGCAGTGGCTGGACAAGCTCGGATACGCAGTATTTT. The encoded protein is CASSGWTSSDTQYF.

The V gene is TRBV5-4, the J gene TRBJ1-1; D may be TRBD1 (6 bases). Looked up from germline, CDR1 is SGHNT and CDR2 is YYREEE (reference sequence). The CDR3 is 15 amino acids. V was shortened by 4 bases and J by 2 bases, with 15 bases between the two germline ends. The CDR3 DNA reads as TGTGCCAGCAGCCGAGGGGGGGCAGCCAACACTGAAGCTTTCTTT. Amino acids: CASSRGGAANTEAFF.

The chain recombines TRBV7-2 with TRBJ1-6; D gene unclear. CDR1 and CDR2 (germline): SGHTA, FQGNSA. The V end was cut by 2 bases, the J end by 12 bases, with 14 bases between. The CDR3 sequence is 14 residues long. The CDR3 region has the DNA TGTGCCAGCAGCTTAACGGATGAGGGTAGACCCCTCCACTTT. As protein: CASSLTDEGRPLHF.

The rearrangement uses TRBV7-6 and TRBJ2-1; 7 bases line up with TRBD2. V shed 5 bases, J shed 9 bases, and the junction held 16 bases outside the gene matches. CDR3 length: 16 amino acids. CDR1 and CDR2 from the germline V gene are SGHVS and FNYEAQ. The CDR3 DNA reads TGTGCCAGCAGCCCGAGACTAGCCTTGGGTGGAAGTGAGCAGTTCTTC. Encoded protein: CASSPRLALGGSEQFF.

The CDR3 DNA follows: TGTGCCAGCAGCCAACAACTGACTAGGTATGGCTACGAGCAGTACTTC. Its protein is CASSQQLTRYGYEQYF. The J gene is TRBJ2-7, the V gene TRBV3-1 (or the pseudogene TRBV3-2); possibly TRBD2 for D (6 bases). CDR1 and CDR2 (germline): LGHDT, YNNKEL (reference sequence). CDR3 length: 16 residues. Trimming took off 2 bases at V and 3 bases at J, with 17 bases between the two ends.

This clone was seen once. The V and J genes are TRBV19 and TRBJ2-5; perhaps TRBD2 as D (5 bases). The CDR3 spans 13 residues. V lost 5 bases, J lost 4 bases, and 11 bases lay in between. Germline CDR1 reads LNHDA; CDR2 reads SQIVND (reference sequence). The CDR3 sequence: CASSAGGGETQYF. The CDR3 DNA is TGTGCCAGTAGTGCTGGAGGAGGAGAGACCCAGTACTTC.

This clone showed up just a few times. The chain links TRBV30 to TRBJ1-5, with a tentative D call TRBD1 (5 bases). CDR3 length equals 14 residues. Trimming stripped 0 bases from V and 3 bases from J, with 9 bases between. Germline lookup yields CDR1 GTSNPN and CDR2 SVGIG (reference sequence). The CDR3 loop reads CAWSVRGLNQPQHF. The CDR3 region has the DNA TGTGCCTGGAGTGTAAGGGGCCTCAATCAGCCCCAGCATTTT.